This entry features one T cell receptor (beta chain) sequence. No cognate antigen has been identified for it. No base quality information exists; no much larger clone differs at one position. These data are taken from a study of shared clonotypes between healthy human individuals (dated by TCRdb to the early 2020s). In terms of the full investigation: The cohort included three men and a couple of women between 18 and 49 years of age. To increase sequencing depth and limit assay-specific biases, TCR repertoire library preparation and sequencing were carried out by different laboratories using diverse techniques. The study deeply sequenced blood TCR repertoires of about 5 healthy adults to estimate repertoire size and the extent of clonotype sharing between individuals. Leukapheresis yielded between about 0.9 and 10 billion PBMCs per donor. For each donor, CD4 naive and CD4 memory were each given three plates, CD8 naive was given two plates, and CD8 memory was given one plate. Beyond this particular receptor, the publication reports: Across four donors, around 5.4% of naive CD4, 3% to 3.5% of naive CD8, around 2.5% of memory CD4, and approximately 0.4% of memory CD8 clonotypes were shared. Incomplete sequencing was indicated by rarefaction of sorted-subset datasets, despite the large sequencing depth. Pairwise subsampling indicated that sequencing depth was expected to affect the degree of clonotype sharing among donors. Compared with non-shared clonotypes, clonotypes shared by all four sorted-subset donors had higher generation probabilities. Only blood was sampled, and tissue TCR repertoires likely differ from those in blood. The genetic and exposure-history diversity represented was limited by the small number of donors. Naive subsets generally had larger estimated clonotype richness than memory subsets did.

The donors were healthy, HIV-negative adults who had no recently reported acute infections or vaccinations. Every donor was a Caucasian adult living in Nashville, Tennessee, USA. CD4+ T cells were enriched through magnetic negative selection, after which naive cells were positively selected on CD45RA and the remaining negative fraction served as the memory subset. Blood was collected by leukapheresis, and PBMCs were isolated by Ficoll-Histopaque density gradient centrifugation and then cryopreserved in liquid nitrogen vapor phase. Analytical flow cytometry was used to check the purity and quantity of each magnetically sorted T cell population. Genomic DNA was isolated from every sorted fraction and measured by UV absorbance on a Nanodrop 2000c. The CDR3 holds 15 amino acids from the cysteine to the phenylalanine. CDR3 DNA is the only sequence kept; it has 45 bases, read in frame from the first base. V loses 0 bases of germline sequence and J loses 1 base, and the interval between the two ends is 12 bases. CDR1 GTSNPN and CDR2 SVGIG were looked up in the germline V gene (reference sequence).

Using the deep immunoSEQ assay, TCR CDR3 regions were amplified from genomic DNA by multiplex PCR. Extracted genomic DNA from each cell subset was spread evenly across all wells of several immunoSEQ 96-well plates, with each plate serving as a replicate. For sorted subsets, about 0.2 ug genomic DNA, equal to some 30,000 T cell genomes, was loaded into each replicate PCR. The purified libraries were quantified using a Qubit 3.0 fluorometer, sized with a Bioanalyzer 2100, and then quantified again using the KAPA Library Quantification kit. Each immunoSEQ 96-well plate was sequenced on its own single-read 150-cycle Illumina NextSeq 550 flow cell. The authors' pipeline ran thus. Because only junctional sequences without quality scores were contained in the immunoSEQ output, filtering matching that applied to full-length reads could not be performed. To assign V/J genes and CDR3, sequences were annotated against IMGT germline references using PyIR, a Python wrapper for IgBLAST v1.9. Reads with weak V/J assignments (E-value above 1e-6), missing CDR3, stop codons, out-of-frame junctions, or ambiguous translated residues were removed. V3J clonotypes were defined by identical inferred V gene, J gene, and CDR3 amino acid sequence. To compute the percentage overlap between repertoires, the number of shared unique clonotypes was divided by the size of the smaller repertoire. RTK rarefaction, the Chao1 estimator, and Recon v2.1 estimates of unobserved clonotypes were used to assess repertoire richness. Generation probabilities for all TCRbeta clonotypes obtained by the gDNA method from four donors were computed using OLGA. TCRdb limited this immuneACCESS table to in-frame rearrangements with V and J called. A share of clones is missing; checked studies link under half to unresolved V genes, and the rest is unexplained. V and J calls and clone size come straight from that table; D and trimming were deduced from the DNA. This sample holds about a million clones; around three quarters were observed only once. Jointly, the top ten make up about 1.5% of the sample.

The V and J genes are TRBV30 and TRBJ1-1; TRBD1 is a weak D gene call, 5 bases matching. Specimen: memory CD4+ T cells sorted from blood. The cell subset or site label for this specimen denotes: CD45RA-negative fraction. This receptor was obtained from a man between 18 and 29 years old in good health. The bases read TGTGCCTGGAGTGTTCCGGCAGGGTGGAACACTGAAGCTTTCTTT. Its product reads: CAWSVPAGWNTEAFF.